Following are 4 T cell receptor beta chains from one sample sequenced in a study of cytomegalovirus exposure and HLA in healthy donors. Researchers ran the PCR with 60 Vbeta and 13 Jbeta primers. Clones were read by immunoSEQ multiplex PCR, and TCRdb kept only the in-frame ones, dropping some. The sample lists about 140,000 clones, nearly 90% occurring once. The sequencing sample was made of PBMCs. The receptors derive from a woman in her thirties or forties in good health and CMV-seronegative.

This rearrangement joins TRBV7-6 to TRBJ2-1; 12 bases agree with TRBD2. J lost 8 bases, V lost 5 bases, and 7 bases had no gene match. The CDR3 consists of 15 residues. CDR1 SGHVS and CDR2 FNYEAQ come from the germline V gene. The CDR3 DNA reads as TGTGCCAGCAGCGGGGCTAGCGGGAGGGGCGATGAGCAGTTCTTC. Amino acids: CASSGASGRGDEQFF.

As to this clone: The junction does not match germline at one end; this may be a read error. The chain carries TRBV7-9 and TRBJ2-1; a possible D gene is TRBD2 (6 bases). Germline V gene data show CDR1 as SEHNR and CDR2 as FQNEAQ (reference sequence). The CDR3 consists of 13 residues. The CDR3 sequence is CSSSLSGGNEQFF. The CDR3 DNA reads TGTTCCAGCAGCTTGTCCGGGGGCAATGAGCAGTTCTTC.

This sequence joins TRBV27 and TRBJ2-7; no clear D. Germline-derived CDR1 and CDR2 are MNHEY and SMNVEV (reference sequence). The CDR3 totals 16 residues. V lost 3 bases and J lost 2, with 17 bases in between. CDR3 residues: CASSFGGLRPPYEQYF. DNA for the CDR3: TGTGCCAGCAGTTTTGGCGGTCTAAGGCCCCCCTACGAGCAGTACTTC.

This rearrangement joins TRBV28 to TRBJ1-2; 10 nucleotides match TRBD1. V lost 4 bases and J lost 5; bases outside the gene matches: 10. This CDR3 has 16 residues. CDR1 is MDHEN, CDR2 SYDVKM, per germline. The chain's CDR3 is CASSSSSRTGGYGYTF. The CDR3 nucleotides read TGTGCCAGCAGTTCCTCATCCCGGACAGGGGGATATGGCTACACCTTC.